This is a list of T cell receptor beta chains from one sample in a study of shared clonotypes between healthy human individuals. Sequencing was performed with immunoSEQ multiplex PCR; in TCRdb, only in-frame clones are kept and a portion is missing. The repertoire holds under 1,900,000 clones, with 98% as singletons. What was sequenced was naive CD4+ T cells sorted from blood. Receptors originate from a man under 40 in good health. The CDR3 runs from the conserved cysteine through the conserved F or W. A D gene is named only where the DNA matches it firmly. Some rows mark clone size as missing; the rest say once, few, many or name a class of expanded clone.

j_call d_call v_call clone_size cdr3_nt cdr3_aa
TRBJ2-7 . TRBV7-2 once TGTGCCAGCAGCGCAATCTCTAGCAGCGGCCGGGAGCAGTACTTC CASSAISSSGREQYF
TRBJ2-1 . TRBV5-4 . TGTGCCAGCAGCCCCGACCTCGGACTCCGCGTGAAGTTCTTC CASSPDLGLRVKFF
TRBJ2-5 . TRBV5-4 . TGTGCCAGCAGCTTGAAGGGTGAGACCCAGTACTTC CASSLKGETQYF
TRBJ2-7 . TRBV9 . TGTGCCAGCAGCGTAGAGAAGCGGGCCCCCTACGAGCAGTACTTC CASSVEKRAPYEQYF
TRBJ2-1 TRBD2 TRBV18 . TGTGCCAGCTCAACGACCCCTAGCGGCAATGAGCAGTTCTTC CASSTTPSGNEQFF
TRBJ2-2 . TRBV6-5 . TGTGCCAGCAGTTGGGGAAAGTACACCGGGGAGCTGTTTTTT CASSWGKYTGELFF
TRBJ2-1 TRBD2 TRBV7-3 . TGTGCCAGCAGCGACTCCCTTCTAGCGGGAGCCGGCAATGAGCAGTTCTTC CASSDSLLAGAGNEQFF
TRBJ2-1 TRBD2 TRBV6-4 . TGTGCCAGCAGCCTGACTAGCGGGAGGGTCAATGAGCAGTTCTTC CASSLTSGRVNEQFF
TRBJ2-1 TRBD2 TRBV7-2 . TGTGCCAGCAGCTCCTCTAACCTAGCGGGACAGTTCTTC CASSSSNLAGQFF
TRBJ2-3 . TRBV6-1 . TGTGCCAGCAGTGAAGTCCCAACGGATACGCAGTATTTT CASSEVPTDTQYF
TRBJ1-2 . TRBV28 . TGTGCCAGCAGTTTACCCCAGACAGGCGCGGCTAACTATGGCTACACCTTC CASSLPQTGAANYGYTF
TRBJ2-3 TRBD2 TRBV18 . TGTGCCAGCTCGAAACTAGCGACCTCCTGGGGGGATACGCAGTATTTT CASSKLATSWGDTQYF
TRBJ2-1 TRBD1 TRBV10-2 . TGCGCCATCCGGGACCTAGGACAGGAGTCTTACAATGAGCAGTTCTTC CAIRDLGQESYNEQFF
TRBJ1-1 TRBD1 TRBV18 . TGTGCCAGCTCACTAACAGGGGACGCCACTGAAGCTTTCTTT CASSLTGDATEAFF
TRBJ1-2 TRBD1 TRBV29-1 . TGCAGCGTCCAAGGGACAGGGGGCAGCTATGGCTACACCTTC CSVQGTGGSYGYTF
TRBJ2-2 . TRBV7-3 . TGTGCCAGCAGCCGAATATTAAACACCGGGGAGCTGTTTTTT CASSRILNTGELFF
TRBJ1-5 . TRBV6-5 . TGTGCCAGCAGTTACAGTTCTACACCCAATCAGCCCCAGCATTTT CASSYSSTPNQPQHF
TRBJ2-1 . TRBV7-9 . TGTGCCAGCAGCTTAGGGCTACTTGAGCAGTTCTTC CASSLGLLEQFF
TRBJ2-3 . TRBV7-9 . TGTGCCAGCAGCCAAATCAGGGGTCCTAGCACAGATACGCAGTATTTT CASSQIRGPSTDTQYF
TRBJ2-2 . TRBV10-3 . TGTGCCATCAGGGACAGGGAGGGCACCGGGGAGCTGTTTTTT CAIRDREGTGELFF
TRBJ2-1 . TRBV9 . TGTGCCAGCAGCGTCACAATCAGCTCCTACAATGAGCAGTTCTTC CASSVTISSYNEQFF
TRBJ1-4 . TRBV5-4 . TGTGCCAGCAGCTTGTACGGGTACGAAGAAAAACTGTTTTTT CASSLYGYEEKLFF
TRBJ2-3 . TRBV7-3 . TGTGCCAGCAGCCCCCAGGGTGGTTTGGCAGATACGCAGTATTTT CASSPQGGLADTQYF
TRBJ2-7 . TRBV25-1 once TGTGCCAGCAGCAAGACAGGCTCCTACGAGCAGTACTTC CASSKTGSYEQYF
TRBJ2-5 . TRBV28 . TGTGCCAGCAGTTTTGGGCGACACCTGAAGGGAGAGACCCAGTACTTC CASSFGRHLKGETQYF